This TCR beta chain was captured in a study of response to subunit inactivated influenza vaccine. Study conclusions and caveats: Authors suggested each seasonal influenza vaccination recruits few new T cells.

The V gene's germline CDR1 is LNHNV and CDR2 YYDKDF (reference sequence). Deletions cut 3 bases from V and 4 bases from J, with 10 bases between. CDR3 length equals 13 residues. TCRdb re-derived calls from the RT-PCR reads in MiXCR, one entry per CDR3 protein. The sample consists of over 150,000 distinct CDR3 sequences, approximately 15% of them appearing once. Worth noting for this clonotype: The antigen is undetermined.

The chain is built from TRBV15 and TRBJ2-7; D unresolved. This clonotype was sampled from a man aged 50 or older who received an inactivated influenza vaccine. The sequenced sample was CD8+ T cells sorted from PBMCs, obtained roughly 5 days after vaccination. CDR3 nucleotides: TGTGCCACCAGCAGCAACAGTAGGTACGAGCAGTACTTC. Translated, it gives CATSSNSRYEQYF.